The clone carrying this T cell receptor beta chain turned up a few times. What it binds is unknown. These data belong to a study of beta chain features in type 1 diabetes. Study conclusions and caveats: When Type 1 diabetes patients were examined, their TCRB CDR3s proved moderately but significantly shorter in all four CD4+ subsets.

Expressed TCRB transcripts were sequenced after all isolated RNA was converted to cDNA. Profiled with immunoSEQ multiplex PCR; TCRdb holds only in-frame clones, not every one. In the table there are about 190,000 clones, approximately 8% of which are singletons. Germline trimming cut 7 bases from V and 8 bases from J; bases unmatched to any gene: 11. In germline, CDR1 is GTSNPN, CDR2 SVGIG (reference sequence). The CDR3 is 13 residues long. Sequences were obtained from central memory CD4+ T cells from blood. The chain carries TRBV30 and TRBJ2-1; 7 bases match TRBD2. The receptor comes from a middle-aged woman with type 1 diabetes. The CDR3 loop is CAYTREISYEQFF. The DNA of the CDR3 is TGTGCCTACACGCGGGAGATCAGCTATGAGCAGTTCTTC.